This T cell receptor beta chain was identified in a study of T cells after posttransplantation cyclophosphamide. Overall study findings and caveats: Tissue-infiltrating T cells from skin or gut overlapped little with blood T cells. TRB clonality was highly associated with recipient CMV seropositivity and reactivation. Donor CD8+ memory clones often dominated recipient blood repertoires at later times.

Cyclophosphamide on days +3 and +4 followed busulfan-fludarabine conditioning and a marrow graft. CDR1 and CDR2 from the germline V gene are SGHVS and FNYEAQ. The V and J ends lost 1 base and 2 bases respectively, with 12 bases between them. This CDR3 spans 16 amino acids. This clone was picked up many times. The antigen is unknown. The table came from immunoSEQ multiplex PCR; TCRdb's copy has only in-frame clones and leaves some out. The sample shows under 2,000 clones, none of them appearing just once. This TCR came from a female patient between 35 and 55 years old who received an allogeneic stem cell transplant from a related donor, was CMV-positive, and had no GVHD. Some T cells may trace back to the graft donor. The rearrangement links TRBV7-6 to TRBJ1-5; D may be TRBD1 (5 bases). Source: PBMCs, taken 32 days after allogeneic stem cell transplant with posttransplant cyclophosphamide. This CDR3 reads CASSLGVQGGNQPQHF. CDR3 nucleotides: TGTGCCAGCAGCTTAGGAGTCCAGGGTGGCAATCAGCCCCAGCATTTT. The variable domain in full, with the rest retrieved from reference TRBV7-6 and TRBJ1-5, is GAGVSQSPRYKVTKRGQDVALRCDPISGHVSLYWYRQALGQGPEFLTYFNYEAQQDKSGLPNDRFSAERPEGSISTLTIQRTEQRDSAMYRCASSLGVQGGNQPQHFGDGTRLSIL.